The 22 T cell receptor beta chains below all came from one sample that was sequenced in a study of CD8+CD57+ T cells in acquired aplastic anemia. According to the study, genomic DNA was the template for TCR beta VDJ and CDR3 profiling. Each CDR3 protein gets one entry after TCRdb re-called the reads with MiXCR. The sample lists around 250,000 distinct CDR3 sequences, 55% to 65% seen once, with less than 9.5% in the top ten. The sequencing input was sorted CD4+, CD8+, or CD8+CD57+ T cells (not recorded which) from PBMCs. These receptors originate from a human donor with severe aplastic anemia or a healthy control (not recorded which).

The chain combines TRBV5-1 with TRBJ2-1, with a tentative D call TRBD2 (6 bases). CDR1 is SGHRS, CDR2 YFSETQ, per germline. The germline V and J ends were trimmed by 7 bases and 0 bases, with 11 bases remaining between them. The CDR3 totals 14 residues. Written as DNA, the CDR3 is TGCGCCAGCCAGGTGGGGGGCTCCTACAATGAGCAGTTCTTC. The encoded protein is CASQVGGSYNEQFF.

Details on this clonotype: One base away lies a much larger clone, so this may be a sequencing read error. This chain uses TRBV27 with TRBJ1-4; maybe TRBD1 (6 bases). CDR1 MNHEY and CDR2 SMNVEV come from the germline V gene (reference sequence). This CDR3 is 14 amino acids long. The chain's CDR3 is CASSFRGPNEELFF. The CDR3 DNA follows: TGTGCCAGCAGTTTTCGGGGGCCTAATGAAGAACTGTTTTTT.

The rearrangement links TRBV20-1 to TRBJ1-1; D unclear. The germline V and J ends were trimmed by 6 bases and 1 base, with 15 bases remaining between them. Germline V gene lookup returns CDR1 DFQATT and CDR2 SNEGSKA (reference sequence). CDR3 size: 14 residues. This chain's CDR3 is CSARRAGKNTEAFF. The CDR3, as DNA: TGCAGTGCCCGACGGGCGGGGAAGAACACTGAAGCTTTCTTT.

This clonotype was picked up one time. The chain joins TRBV20-1 to TRBJ2-7; D gene ambiguous. CDR3 length: 12 amino acids. Germline-derived CDR1 and CDR2 are DFQATT and SNEGSKA (reference sequence). V was pared by 5 bases and J by 2 bases, with 10 bases between. CDR3 sequence (DNA): TGCAGTGCTCACGATAAAACCTACGAGCAGTACTTC. Its translation: CSAHDKTYEQYF.

This clonotype appeared a single time. This rearrangement joins TRBV19 to TRBJ2-7; TRBD1 agrees at 7 bases. With V trimmed by 1 base and J by 3 bases, 3 bases remained unmatched. CDR3 length: 14 residues. Germline CDR1 reads LNHDA; CDR2 reads SQIVND (reference sequence). CDR3 DNA: TGTGCCAGTAGTATAGCGGCAGGGGGCTACGAGCAGTACTTC. This encodes CASSIAAGGYEQYF.

This chain links TRBV2 with TRBJ1-3, with D possibly matching TRBD1 (6 bases). CDR3 length: 16 residues. The germline V gene has CDR1 SNHLY and CDR2 FYNNEI. The V end lost 6 bases, the J end lost 8 bases, and 23 bases lay between the germline ends. As DNA, the CDR3 is TGTGCCAGCAGCTTATCAGGGGCAGACTATGGCTACACCATATATTTT. As protein: CASSLSGADYGYTIYF.

The genes are TRBV12-3 or TRBV12-4 and TRBJ2-3; D may correspond to TRBD1 or TRBD2 (6 bases each). V dropped 4 bases and J dropped 2 bases, with 19 bases sitting between them. CDR3 length equals 17 residues. The CDR3 sequence: CASSSSWSRGPTDTQYF. The CDR3 DNA follows: TGTGCCAGCAGTTCCTCCTGGTCCCGGGGGCCCACAGATACGCAGTATTTT.

To note about this clonotype: The junction departs from the called germline gene at one end, perhaps through a read error. The rearrangement links TRBV24-1 to TRBJ2-7; TRBD2 might be the D (5 bases). Germline CDR1 is KGHDR and CDR2 is SFDVKD. This CDR3 region has 12 residues. The CDR3, as DNA: TGTGCCACCAGTGGTTCAGACTACGAGCGGTACTTC. It is translated as CATSGSDYERYF.

Ten or more counts support this clonotype. This chain connects TRBV18 to TRBJ2-7; 8 bases agree with TRBD1. CDR3 length: 15 amino acids. Per the germline V gene, CDR1 is KGHSH and CDR2 is LQKENI. V trimming: 4 bases; J trimming: 4 bases; junction bases outside the gene matches: 9. The CDR3 is CASSLSQGVPYEQYF. CDR3 in DNA: TGTGCCAGCTCACTCTCACAGGGGGTCCCTTACGAGCAGTACTTC.

This clonotype has a count of ten or more. The V and J genes are TRBV19 and TRBJ2-6; D possibly matches TRBD1 or TRBD2 (5 bases each). CDR1 and CDR2 (germline): LNHDA, SQIVND (reference sequence). V lost 6 bases, J lost 1 base, and 10 bases lay in between. This CDR3 has 15 residues. Here the CDR3 DNA reads TGTGCCAGTAGGGAGAGGGGTTCTGGGGCCAACGTCCTGACTTTC. This gives the protein CASRERGSGANVLTF.

This clonotype has a count of ten or more. The chain has TRBV9 and TRBJ2-2; D gene unclear. The germline gives CDR1 SGDLS, CDR2 YYNGEE. The CDR3 totals 15 residues. Trimming pared 0 bases from V and 5 bases from J, leaving 11 bases between. CDR3 sequence reads: CASSVELRGTGELFF. The CDR3 bases are TGTGCCAGCAGCGTAGAACTCCGTGGAACCGGGGAGCTGTTTTTT.

This chain uses TRBV7-6 with TRBJ1-1; possible D gene TRBD1, 5 bases. CDR1 is SGHVS and CDR2 is FNYEAQ in the germline V gene. This CDR3 is 14 amino acids long. V was cut by 5 bases and J by 5 bases, with 15 bases left in between. For the CDR3, the DNA is TGTGCCAGCAGCCTAACATCCCGGGGGACTGAAGCTTTCTTT. It is translated as CASSLTSRGTEAFF.

This chain connects TRBV20-1 to TRBJ2-1, with TRBD2 identical over 7 bases. The junction had 14 bases not matched to a gene; V was cut back by 5 bases and J by 4 bases. Per the germline V gene, CDR1 is DFQATT and CDR2 is SNEGSKA (reference sequence). The CDR3 sequence is 16 residues long. The CDR3 DNA is TGCAGTGCTGACACGAGCCCACTAGCGCTTTACAATGAGCAGTTCTTC. Translated: CSADTSPLALYNEQFF.

This clonotype was recorded at least ten times. The V and J genes are TRBV4-2 and TRBJ1-5; 7 nucleotides match TRBD1. CDR1 LGHNA and CDR2 YNFKEQ come from the germline V gene. The V segment lost 4 bases and the J segment 4 bases; nucleotides outside the gene matches: 7. The CDR3 is 15 amino acids. In nucleotides, the CDR3 is TGTGCCAGCAGCCCATCACCGGGACAGAATCAGCCCCAGCATTTT. As protein: CASSPSPGQNQPQHF.

The chain uses TRBV6-4 and TRBJ2-7; possible D gene TRBD2, 5 bases. The V and J ends lost 6 bases and 0 bases respectively, with 9 bases between them. The CDR3 consists of 13 residues. Germline values: CDR1 MRHNA, CDR2 SNTAGT. The CDR3: CASRKRSSYEQYF. The CDR3 coding sequence is TGTGCCAGCAGGAAGCGGAGCTCCTACGAGCAGTACTTC.

Turning to this clonotype: An end of the junction differs from the germline gene, which may be a read error. The chain uses TRBV5-1 and TRBJ1-4; D is perhaps TRBD1 (6 bases). The CDR3 length is 15 residues. Germline V lookup: CDR1 SGHRS, CDR2 YFSETQ. CDR3 in DNA: TGCGCCAGCAGCTTGACCGGGACAACGAATGAAAAACTGTTTTTT. This gives the protein CASSLTGTTNEKLFF.

The chain recombines TRBV19 with TRBJ1-1; no definite D call. Trimming pared 3 bases from V and 3 bases from J, leaving 5 bases between. This CDR3 has 12 residues. Per the germline V gene, CDR1 is LNHDA and CDR2 is SQIVND (reference sequence). The CDR3 spells CASSIWDTEAFF. In DNA form, the CDR3 reads TGTGCCAGTAGTATTTGGGACACTGAAGCTTTCTTT.

The chain recombines TRBV2 with TRBJ2-7; D might be TRBD1 (6 bases). The CDR3 contains 16 residues. Per the germline V gene, CDR1 is SNHLY and CDR2 is FYNNEI. Trimming stripped 7 bases from V and 0 bases from J, with 19 bases between. CDR3 loop: CASMSPNRASSYEQYF. The DNA of the CDR3 is TGTGCCAGCATGAGCCCGAACAGGGCAAGCTCCTACGAGCAGTACTTC.

DNA for the CDR3: TGCGCCAGCAGCTTGGAGCCAAATGGCGGCTACACCTTC. The encoded protein is CASSLEPNGGYTF. The chain recombines TRBV5-1 with TRBJ1-2; D remains unclear. Germline lookup yields CDR1 SGHRS and CDR2 YFSETQ. V was trimmed by 0 bases and J by 8 bases, leaving 11 bases between them. The CDR3 loop spans 13 amino acids.

This clonotype showed up just a few times. The chain links TRBV19 to TRBJ2-1; tentatively, D is TRBD1 or TRBD2 (5 bases each). V gave up 2 bases and J gave up 7 bases, with 15 bases separating them. CDR3 length: 15 amino acids. Per the germline V gene, CDR1 is LNHDA and CDR2 is SQIVND (reference sequence). CDR3 nucleotides: TGTGCCAGTAGTATAACAGGAATGGGGGAAAATGAGCAGTTCTTC. It is translated as CASSITGMGENEQFF.

The chain joins TRBV7-3 to TRBJ2-3; 12 nucleotides line up with TRBD2. Germline CDR1 is SGHTA and CDR2 is FQGTGA. V shed 5 bases, J shed 0 bases, and the junction held 6 bases outside the gene matches. This CDR3 comprises 17 residues. CDR3 coding DNA: TGTGCCAGCAGCAGAGGGACTAGCGGGTGGAGCACAGATACGCAGTATTTT. Protein: CASSRGTSGWSTDTQYF.

This sequence joins TRBV10-3 and TRBJ1-2, with D hard to call. The CDR3 is made up of 14 amino acids. The germline V and J ends were trimmed by 6 bases and 4 bases, with 15 bases remaining between them. The germline gives CDR1 ENHRY, CDR2 SYGVKD. The CDR3 loop reads CAIRGSPPLYGYTF. In DNA form, the CDR3 reads TGTGCCATCAGAGGATCGCCGCCCCTCTATGGCTACACCTTC.